One and the same sample provided the 2 T cell receptor delta chains below, sequenced in a study of gamma-delta T cells after stem cell transplantation. TCRdb redid clone calling on the RT-PCR reads using CATT. The table has approximately 16,000 delta-chain clones, roughly 9.1% seen once. What was sequenced was gamma-delta T cells. Source of these receptors: a human donor. It is not recorded whose cells these are; they may come from a transplant donor.

Regarding this clone: With a far larger clone one base away, a read error is the likely cause. The sample carries other DNA sequences with the same CDR3. CDR3 protein: CACDISLSGSWDTRQMFF. Here the CDR3 DNA reads TGTGCCTGTGACATTTCACTCTCCGGCTCCTGGGACACCCGACAGATGTTCTTC. The chain is built from TRDV2 and TRDJ3; D perhaps matches TRDD3 (5 bases). The CDR3 contains 18 residues. The germline V gene encodes CDR1 GEAIGNYY and CDR2 EKD.

As for this clone: The protein in TCRdb stems from a much larger clone and differs at residue 12 from this DNA's translation, likely a read error; here the protein is translated from the DNA. Other DNA sequences in this specimen translate into the identical CDR3. This sequence joins TRDV2 and TRDJ1; TRDD3 agrees at 12 bases. After removal of 0 bases from V and 0 bases from J, the junction contained 16 bases not matched to a gene. The CDR3 has 21 amino acids. CDR1 and CDR2 (germline): GEAIGNYY, EKD. The CDR3 DNA reads as TGTGCCTGTGACACCGTCACTGGGGGATACAACTCGACTTCATACACCGATAAACTCATCTTT. As protein: CACDTVTGGYNSTSYTDKLIF.